The present TCR beta chain was sequenced within a study of cytomegalovirus exposure and HLA in healthy donors. Regarding the study as a whole: A classifier reportedly called cytomegalovirus status with high sensitivity and specificity. Indistinguishability led to the exclusion of some V segments, TRBV6-2 and TRBV6-3 included. Researchers catalogued around 150 TCR beta chains as cytomegalovirus-associated.

Germline assignment: CDR1 PRHDT and CDR2 FYEKMQ (reference sequence). The CDR3 contains 15 residues. Trimming pared 0 bases from V and 3 bases from J, leaving 12 bases between. A remark on this clone: Its target is not known.

Primers included in the PCR were 60 Vbeta and 13 Jbeta primers. Method: immunoSEQ multiplex PCR; TCRdb's copy keeps in-frame clones and lacks some. The sample has 150,000 or so clones; the top ten hold 1.5% to 2%. The chain combines TRBV13 with TRBJ2-7; possibly TRBD1 for D (6 bases). The source is a woman aged 45-60 years in good health and CMV-seronegative. Sequencing used PBMCs. This chain's CDR3 is CASSLGSQGNYEQYF. CDR3 bases: TGTGCCAGCAGCTTAGGCAGTCAGGGGAACTACGAGCAGTACTTC.